Below, 27 T cell receptor beta chains from the same sample are listed, as sequenced in a study of T cells in Graves' hyperthyroidism and ophthalmopathy. Amplification of TCR beta CDR3 regions used RNA as the template. During a first-round RT-PCR of the TCR CDR3, the HTBI primer set was used. TCRdb recomputed calls from the multiplex PCR reads with MiXCR, one row per CDR3 protein. The profile shows 250,000 to 300,000 distinct CDR3 sequences, less than 20% of them singletons. The sample consisted of blood. All receptors come from a middle-aged man with Graves' ophthalmopathy.

This clonotype appeared a few times. The chain carries TRBV28 and TRBJ1-6; D not resolved. Trimming removed 5 bases at V and 3 bases at J, with 5 bases between. The germline CDR1 and CDR2 sequences are MDHEN and SYDVKM. CDR3 length: 13 amino acids. This CDR3 is CASSPVYNSPLHF. The CDR3 nucleotides are TGTGCCAGCAGTCCGGTCTATAATTCACCCCTCCACTTT. Full variable domain (remainder filled in from reference TRBV28 and TRBJ1-6): DVKVTQSSRYLVKRTGEKVFLECVQDMDHENMFWYRQDPGLGLRLIYFSYDVKMKEKGDIPEGYSVSREKKERFSLILESASTNQTSMYLCASSPVYNSPLHFGNGTRLTVT.

At least ten counts were recorded for this clonotype. CDR3 sequence (DNA): TGCAGTGCTAGGATCTTCTCCGCTTACGAGCAGTACTTC. It specifies CSARIFSAYEQYF. V is TRBV20-1 and J is TRBJ2-7, with unresolved D. Between the trimmed V and J ends, which lost 3 bases and 4 bases, there was a span of 13 bases. CDR3 length equals 13 residues. Germline V gene data show CDR1 as DFQATT and CDR2 as SNEGSKA (reference sequence).

This clonotype was seen ten or more times. The chain is built from TRBV4-1 and TRBJ2-5, with 8 bases identical to TRBD1. The CDR3 spans 17 residues. CDR1 MGHRA and CDR2 YSYEKL come from the germline V gene. The junction had 8 bases not matched to a gene; V was cut back by 0 bases and J by 2 bases. The CDR3 DNA reads TGCGCCAGCAGCCAAGACCCTCAGGGGGCGCAACAAGAGACCCAGTACTTC. Protein sequence: CASSQDPQGAQQETQYF.

The rearrangement joins TRBV7-2 to TRBJ2-5, with TRBD1 matching over 7 bases. V trimming: 1 base; J trimming: 6 bases; junction bases outside the gene matches: 8. The CDR3 consists of 15 residues. Germline values: CDR1 SGHTA, CDR2 FQGNSA. CDR3 sequence reads: CASSLEVGGTKTQYF. The CDR3 coding sequence is TGTGCCAGCAGCTTAGAAGTAGGGGGCACGAAGACCCAGTACTTC. The whole variable domain, remainder taken from reference TRBV7-2 and TRBJ2-5, is GAGVSQSPSNKVTEKGKDVELRCDPISGHTALYWYRQSLGQGLEFLIYFQGNSAPDKSGLPSDRFSAERTGGSVSTLTIQRTQQEDSAVYLCASSLEVGGTKTQYFGPGTRLLVL.

This clonotype was seen a few times. The chain couples TRBV5-1 to TRBJ1-1; 7 bases are shared with TRBD1. The CDR3 contains 13 residues. Trimming removed 0 bases from V and 12 bases from J; junction bases left unmatched: 8. The germline gives CDR1 SGHRS, CDR2 YFSETQ. The CDR3 region is CASSLGSRDSPFF. The CDR3 nucleotides are TGCGCCAGCAGCTTGGGATCGAGGGACAGCCCTTTCTTT.

In regard to this clonotype: A much larger clone lies one base from this, so it may be a read error. This likely comes from a read error, as the CDR3 has no conserved phenylalanine or tryptophan at its end. The chain uses TRBV12-3 or TRBV12-4 and TRBJ1-2; D uncertain. The CDR3 loop spans 12 amino acids. Trimming shortened V by 5 bases and J by 5 bases, and 9 bases separated the two germline ends. CDR3 amino acids: CASSTIRYGYTL. The CDR3 coding sequence is TGTGCCAGCAGTACAATAAGATATGGCTACACCCTC.

This clonotype was detected only a few times. This could be a read error, since a much larger clone is one nucleotide away. The chain has TRBV7-2 and TRBJ2-5; tentative D call: TRBD2 (5 bases). The V end was cut by 4 bases, the J end by 1 base, with 13 bases between. Germline loops: CDR1 SGHTA, CDR2 FQGNSA. The CDR3 totals 15 residues. In DNA form, the CDR3 reads TGTGCCAGCAGCTGCATCCCCCGGGGCCAAGAGACCCAGTACTTC. Encoded protein: CASSCIPRGQETQYF.

This clonotype has at least ten counts. This chain connects TRBV16 to TRBJ1-2; D perhaps matches TRBD1 (6 bases). With 2 bases removed from V and 10 bases from J, the gap between germline ends came to 17 bases. Germline CDR1 and CDR2: KGHSY and FQNENV. The CDR3 consists of 14 residues. CDR3 region: CASSQRRDNSFYTF. The CDR3, as DNA: TGTGCCAGCAGCCAACGCCGGGACAACTCTTTCTACACCTTC.

This clonotype showed up many times. The V gene is TRBV5-1, the J gene TRBJ2-2; D is uncertain. This CDR3 is 15 amino acids long. Per the germline V gene, CDR1 is SGHRS and CDR2 is YFSETQ. Trimming left V 6 bases short and J 0 bases short, with 12 bases between. CDR3 in amino acids: CASIPGAANTGELFF. DNA of the CDR3: TGCGCCAGCATCCCTGGCGCCGCGAACACCGGGGAGCTGTTTTTT.

This clonotype has a handful of counts. The gene calls are TRBV11-3 and TRBJ1-5; D perhaps matches TRBD1 (6 bases). Germline CDR1 and CDR2: SGHNT and YENEEA. With 5 bases removed from V and 0 bases from J, the gap between germline ends came to 23 bases. This CDR3 is 19 amino acids long. The CDR3 here is CASSVDRHTTTYSNQPQHF. CDR3 coding DNA: TGTGCCAGCAGCGTTGACAGGCACACAACTACTTATAGCAATCAGCCCCAGCATTTT.

This clonotype showed up many times. The chain links TRBV15 to TRBJ2-1; D is possibly TRBD2 (5 bases). V lost 0 bases, J lost 6 bases, and 9 bases lay in between. This CDR3 is 14 amino acids long. Germline-derived CDR1 and CDR2 are LNHNV and YYDKDF (reference sequence). CDR3 bases: TGTGCCACCAGCAGAGATCGGGGATCCAATGAGCAGTTCTTC. As protein: CATSRDRGSNEQFF.

This clonotype was detected only a few times. V is TRBV20-1 and J is TRBJ2-1, with TRBD2 matching 7 bases. Germline-derived CDR1 and CDR2 are DFQATT and SNEGSKA (reference sequence). With V trimmed by 3 bases and J by 1 base, 9 bases remained unmatched. The CDR3 runs to 16 residues. The CDR3 coding sequence is TGCAGTGCTAGTGGCGGGAGTGTCGGATCCTACAATGAGCAGTTCTTC. This gives the protein CSASGGSVGSYNEQFF.

V is TRBV28 and J is TRBJ1-6, with unresolved D. CDR3 size: 16 residues. Trimming took off 3 bases at V and 6 bases at J, with 15 bases between the two ends. Germline assignment: CDR1 MDHEN and CDR2 SYDVKM. Here the CDR3 DNA reads TGTGCCAGCAGTTTTAATCGAGGGATGGGTAATTCACCCCTCCACTTT. Translation gives CASSFNRGMGNSPLHF.

A few counts support this clonotype. This sequence joins TRBV19 and TRBJ2-5, with 13 positions matching TRBD2. CDR3 size: 16 residues. V dropped 9 bases and J dropped 5; count of bases not matched to a gene: 12. Germline V lookup: CDR1 LNHDA, CDR2 SQIVND (reference sequence). The DNA for the CDR3 is TGTGCCAGCATGCATCGACTAGCGGGAGGAGGGGAGACCCAGTACTTC. Protein sequence: CASMHRLAGGGETQYF. Complete variable domain (other parts from reference TRBV19 and TRBJ2-5): DGGITQSPKYLFRKEGQNVTLSCEQNLNHDAMYWYRQDPGQGLRLIYYSQIVNDFQKGDIAEGYSVSREKKESFPLTVTSAQKNPTAFYLCASMHRLAGGGETQYFGPGTRLLVL.

The chain is built from TRBV6-1 and TRBJ1-6; D not certain. CDR3 length equals 14 residues. Trimming stripped 6 bases from V and 7 bases from J, with 13 bases between. The germline CDR1 and CDR2 sequences are MNHNS and SASEGT. The CDR3 coding sequence is TGTGCCAGCAGAGCGGACGTTAAAAATTCACCCCTCCACTTT. It is translated as CASRADVKNSPLHF.

The chain couples TRBV11-2 to TRBJ2-1; 9 bases map to TRBD1. From germline, CDR1 is SGHAT and CDR2 FQNNGV. This CDR3 is built from 16 residues. V dropped 4 bases and J dropped 2; count of bases not matched to a gene: 6. The CDR3 loop reads CASSSRGDRAYNEQFF. The CDR3 DNA reads TGTGCCAGCAGCTCCAGGGGGGACAGGGCCTACAATGAGCAGTTCTTC.

The J gene is TRBJ2-7, the V gene TRBV3-1; D gene uncertain. Germline V gives CDR1 LGHDT, CDR2 YNNKEL (reference sequence). This CDR3 is 14 amino acids long. V shed 2 bases and J shed 0 bases, with 8 bases lying between them. This chain's CDR3 is CASSQLKISYEQYF. The CDR3 DNA sequence: TGTGCCAGCAGCCAATTAAAGATCTCCTACGAGCAGTACTTC.

This clonotype was counted a few times. This chain connects TRBV20-1 to TRBJ2-4; D remains unclear. V was trimmed by 5 bases and J by 0 bases, leaving 11 bases between them. The CDR3 length is 14 residues. The germline V gene has CDR1 DFQATT and CDR2 SNEGSKA (reference sequence). The CDR3 loop is CSARSRLAKNIQYF. CDR3 DNA sequence: TGCAGTGCTCGCTCACGTTTAGCCAAAAACATTCAGTACTTC.

The table lists this clonotype with a few counts. The chain couples TRBV12-3 or TRBV12-4 to TRBJ2-3; 7 bases are a match to TRBD1. V dropped 5 bases and J dropped 1; count of bases not matched to a gene: 12. This CDR3 comprises 17 residues. The CDR3 bases are TGTGCCAGCAGTACCCGACTTTCCGGGACAGGCACAGATACGCAGTATTTT. Amino acid sequence: CASSTRLSGTGTDTQYF.

This clonotype has ten or more counts. The CDR3 reads CSARDLLTSGRGLGTDTQYF. The CDR3 nucleotides are TGCAGTGCTAGAGATCTCTTGACTAGCGGGAGGGGTCTTGGCACAGATACGCAGTATTTT. V gene TRBV20-1 combines with J gene TRBJ2-3; TRBD2 agrees at 14 bases. The trim removed 0 bases at V and 1 base at J, leaving 12 bases unmatched. Germline V gene lookup returns CDR1 DFQATT and CDR2 SNEGSKA (reference sequence). The CDR3 totals 20 residues.

CDR3 bases: TGTGCCACCAGCAGAGATCACCCGGGGGCAGCTACTAGCGGGAGGTGGGATACGCAGTATTTT. Translating gives CATSRDHPGAATSGRWDTQYF. The chain has TRBV15 and TRBJ2-3; TRBD2 matches 12 bases. The germline V gene has CDR1 LNHNV and CDR2 YYDKDF (reference sequence). V was pared by 0 bases and J by 6 bases, with 19 bases of the junction left unmatched. This CDR3 has 21 amino acids.

The chain joins TRBV3-1 to TRBJ2-7; 9 bases fit TRBD2. CDR3 length equals 17 residues. CDR1 and CDR2 from the germline V gene are LGHDT and YNNKEL (reference sequence). The trim removed 4 bases at V and 3 bases at J, leaving 13 bases unmatched. The CDR3 here is CASSLGVLAGPNYEQYF. As DNA, the CDR3 is TGTGCCAGCAGCCTAGGGGTGCTAGCGGGACCTAACTACGAGCAGTACTTC.

This clonotype came up many times. The genes are TRBV28 and TRBJ1-2, with a weak D call TRBD1 (6 bases). CDR3 length equals 14 residues. V was shortened by 6 bases and J by 4 bases, with 15 bases between the two germline ends. The germline V gene has CDR1 MDHEN and CDR2 SYDVKM. The CDR3 protein is CASSPFRDTYGYTF. CDR3 in DNA: TGTGCCAGCAGCCCCTTCCGGGACACCTATGGCTACACCTTC.

This rearrangement joins TRBV7-9 to TRBJ1-3; 7 bases are shared with TRBD1. V trimming: 4 bases; J trimming: 2 bases; junction bases outside the gene matches: 8. This CDR3 spans 16 amino acids. The germline V gene has CDR1 SEHNR and CDR2 FQNEAQ (reference sequence). The CDR3 coding sequence is TGTGCCAGCAGCTCTGACAGGGTTGGAGCTGGAAACACCATATATTTT. Amino acid sequence: CASSSDRVGAGNTIYF. The full variable domain, completed using reference TRBV7-9 and TRBJ1-3, is DTGVSQNPRHKITKRGQNVTFRCDPISEHNRLYWYRQTLGQGPEFLTYFQNEAQLEKSRLLSDRFSAERPKGSFSTLEIQRTEQGDSAMYLCASSSDRVGAGNTIYFGEGSWLTVV.

This clonotype was observed a few times. The rearrangement uses TRBV6-5 and TRBJ2-7; 15 positions match TRBD2. This CDR3 is built from 15 residues. Germline V gives CDR1 MNHEY, CDR2 SVGAGI. Germline trimming cut 2 bases from V and 8 bases from J; bases unmatched to any gene: 4. CDR3 amino acids: CASSYAGLAGGQQYF. DNA of the CDR3: TGTGCCAGCAGTTACGCGGGACTAGCGGGAGGACAGCAGTACTTC.

This clonotype was seen many times. The CDR3 loop reads CASTPRRGRGMNTEAFF. CDR3 nucleotide sequence: TGTGCCAGCACCCCCAGACGGGGCAGGGGTATGAACACTGAAGCTTTCTTT. The chain employs TRBV2 and TRBJ1-1, with TRBD1 as a possible D gene (6 bases). The V gene lost 7 bases and the J gene lost 0 bases, with 21 bases spanning the gap. In germline, CDR1 is SNHLY, CDR2 FYNNEI. This CDR3 has 17 residues.

The chain recombines TRBV6-5 with TRBJ1-1; D is undetermined. The V end lost 3 bases, the J end lost 1 base, and 6 bases lay between the germline ends. The germline V gene has CDR1 MNHEY and CDR2 SVGAGI. CDR3 length: 13 amino acids. The DNA for the CDR3 is TGTGCCAGCAGTTATGGGCGGAACACTGAAGCTTTCTTT. This translates into CASSYGRNTEAFF.